Listed below are T cell receptor beta chains from one sample, sequenced in a study of cytomegalovirus exposure and HLA in healthy donors. Method: immunoSEQ multiplex PCR; TCRdb's copy keeps in-frame clones and lacks some. In total, the table holds approximately 45,000 clones. Sequenced sample: PBMCs. The receptors shown here come from a male donor in good health and CMV-seronegative. Each CDR3 is given with its conserved first and last residue. The order of the fields is CDR3 protein, CDR3 DNA, D gene, V gene, J gene, clone size. The D gene is left open where the match is weak. The size entry is marked missing in some rows and otherwise reads once, few, many or a size class.

CASSLGSMNTEAFF	TGTGCCAGCAGCTTAGGAAGCATGAACACTGAAGCTTTCTTT	-	TRBV7-9	TRBJ1-1	-
CASSLPGQANNSPLHF	TGTGCCAGCAGCTTGCCCGGACAGGCCAATAATTCACCCCTCCACTTT	TRBD1	TRBV5-4	TRBJ1-6	-
CAWSDGDEQFF	TGTGCCTGGAGTGACGGGGATGAGCAGTTCTTC	-	TRBV30	TRBJ2-1	medium-sized
CASSSVKGATEAFF	TGTGCCAGCAGCTCGGTGAAGGGGGCTACTGAAGCTTTCTTT	TRBD1	TRBV7-2	TRBJ1-1	-
CASSQRLAGRDTDTQYF	TGTGCCAGCAGCCAACGACTAGCGGGAAGGGACACAGATACGCAGTATTTT	TRBD2	TRBV14	TRBJ2-3	-
CASKPGQGAADTQYF	TGTGCCAGCAAGCCGGGACAGGGGGCTGCAGATACGCAGTATTTT	TRBD1	TRBV6-1	TRBJ2-3	-
CATSRGGLATQETQYF	TGTGCCACCAGCAGAGGGGGCCTAGCGACACAAGAGACCCAGTACTTC	-	TRBV15	TRBJ2-5	-
CASSRAMEQFF	TGTGCCAGCAGCCGCGCAATGGAGCAGTTCTTC	-	TRBV7-9	TRBJ2-1	-
CASLDGGRDGYTF	TGTGCCAGCCTAGACGGAGGCCGAGATGGCTACACCTTC	-	TRBV6-6	TRBJ1-2	-
CASSQASQRKNIQYF	TGTGCCAGCAGCCAAGCATCGCAGCGCAAAAACATTCAGTACTTC	-	TRBV4-2	TRBJ2-4	-
CASSPGQGSLTDTQYF	TGCGCCAGCAGCCCGGGACAGGGGTCCCTCACAGATACGCAGTATTTT	TRBD1	TRBV5-1	TRBJ2-3	-
CASSRQGDTEAFF	TGTGCCAGCAGTCGACAGGGCGACACTGAAGCTTTCTTT	TRBD1	TRBV14	TRBJ1-1	-
CASSQEGGAYEQYF	TGCGCCAGCAGCCAAGAGGGGGGGGCCTACGAGCAGTACTTC	TRBD2	TRBV4-1	TRBJ2-7	-
CSVLRTARNEQFF	TGCAGCGTGCTGAGGACAGCTAGGAATGAGCAGTTCTTC	-	TRBV29-1	TRBJ2-1	-
CATSSPTGTIYF	TGTGCCACCAGCTCCCCGACGGGGACCATATATTTT	-	TRBV15	TRBJ1-3	-
CASSPVTRGTEAFF	TGTGCCAGCAGCCCCGTCACCAGGGGAACTGAAGCTTTCTTT	-	TRBV7-6	TRBJ1-1	-
CASSDRGNVKNIQYF	TGTGCCAGCTCGGACAGGGGGAACGTCAAAAACATTCAGTACTTC	TRBD1	TRBV5-6	TRBJ2-4	-
CASSLVDSGRYFSDEQFF	TGCGCCAGCAGCTTGGTCGATAGCGGGAGGTACTTCTCGGATGAGCAGTTCTTC	TRBD2	TRBV5-1	TRBJ2-1	-
CASSQAQRSEGNYGYTF	TGTGCCAGCAGCCAGGCCCAACGATCGGAGGGGAACTATGGCTACACCTTC	-	TRBV4-2	TRBJ1-2	-
CGRGQGSYGYTF	TGCGGACGTGGACAGGGATCCTATGGCTACACCTTC	TRBD1	TRBV30	TRBJ1-2	-
CASSRTGASYNEQFF	TGTGCCAGCAGTCGGACAGGAGCGTCCTACAATGAGCAGTTCTTC	TRBD1	TRBV6-1	TRBJ2-1	-
CASSLDGDTQYF	TGTGCCAGCAGCTTAGACGGAGATACGCAGTATTTT	-	TRBV7-9	TRBJ2-3	-
CASSEGGSPADTQYF	TGTGCCAGCAGTGAGGGCGGGAGTCCCGCAGATACGCAGTATTTT	TRBD2	TRBV6-1	TRBJ2-3	-
CASSLYGPWELSGQPQHF	TGTGCCAGCAGTTTATATGGGCCCTGGGAGCTCTCCGGCCAGCCCCAGCATTTT	-	TRBV27	TRBJ1-5	-
CASTGAEDTGELFF	TGTGCCAGCACGGGAGCGGAGGACACCGGGGAGCTGTTTTTT	-	TRBV6-1	TRBJ2-2	-
CASSPPSSVETQYF	TGTGCCAGCTCACCACCTTCTAGCGTGGAGACCCAGTACTTC	-	TRBV18	TRBJ2-5	-
CASSRDRAGNTIYF	TGTGCCAGCAGCCGGGACAGGGCTGGAAACACCATATATTTT	TRBD1	TRBV6-5	TRBJ1-3	-
CASSRGQDTDTQYF	TGCGCCAGCAGCCGCGGACAGGACACAGATACGCAGTATTTT	TRBD1	TRBV4-1	TRBJ2-3	-
CASKKAGDYGYTF	TGTGCCAGCAAAAAAGCGGGTGACTATGGCTACACCTTC	-	TRBV6-5	TRBJ1-2	-
CAINPDTTYEQYF	TGTGCCATCAATCCCGACACGACCTACGAGCAGTACTTC	-	TRBV10-3	TRBJ2-7	-